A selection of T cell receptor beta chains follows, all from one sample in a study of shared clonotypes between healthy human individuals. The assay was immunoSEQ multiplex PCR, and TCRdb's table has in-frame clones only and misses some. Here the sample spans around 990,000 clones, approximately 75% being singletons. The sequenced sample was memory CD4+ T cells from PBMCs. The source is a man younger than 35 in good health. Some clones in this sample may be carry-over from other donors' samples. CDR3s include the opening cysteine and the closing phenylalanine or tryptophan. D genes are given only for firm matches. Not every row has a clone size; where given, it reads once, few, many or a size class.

CDR3aa: CASSLQGTDTDTQYF
CDR3nt: TGTGCCAGCAGCTTACAGGGAACCGACACAGATACGCAGTATTTT
v_gene: TRBV7-3
j_gene: TRBJ2-3
abundance: -
d_gene: -

CDR3aa: CASSPPDSRLYGYTF
CDR3nt: TGTGCCAGCTCACCACCGGACAGCCGACTCTATGGCTACACCTTC
v_gene: TRBV18
j_gene: TRBJ1-2
abundance: -
d_gene: -

CDR3aa: CASRKARYNEQFF
CDR3nt: TGTGCCAGCAGGAAGGCGAGATACAATGAGCAGTTCTTC
v_gene: TRBV25-1
j_gene: TRBJ2-1
abundance: -
d_gene: -

CDR3aa: CASSGGRSTEAFF
CDR3nt: TGTGCCAGCAGCGGGGGTCGGAGTACTGAAGCTTTCTTT
v_gene: TRBV7-8
j_gene: TRBJ1-1
abundance: -
d_gene: -

CDR3aa: CAGRLENTDTQYF
CDR3nt: TGTGCCGGAAGACTAGAAAACACAGATACGCAGTATTTT
v_gene: TRBV6-1
j_gene: TRBJ2-3
abundance: -
d_gene: -

CDR3aa: CASSQPQGTKTQYF
CDR3nt: TGTGCCAGCAGCCAACCCCAGGGGACGAAGACCCAGTACTTC
v_gene: TRBV5-4
j_gene: TRBJ2-5
abundance: -
d_gene: -

CDR3aa: CASSSTWTARGYTF
CDR3nt: TGTGCCAGCAGTTCAACATGGACAGCTCGGGGCTACACCTTC
v_gene: TRBV28
j_gene: TRBJ1-2
abundance: -
d_gene: -

CDR3aa: CASSAQSHGELFF
CDR3nt: TGTGCCAGCAGCGCCCAATCTCACGGGGAGCTGTTTTTT
v_gene: TRBV5-4
j_gene: TRBJ2-2
abundance: -
d_gene: -

CDR3aa: CASSLGTGGTQPQHF
CDR3nt: TGCGCCAGCAGCTTGGGGACAGGGGGTACTCAGCCCCAGCATTTT
v_gene: TRBV5-1
j_gene: TRBJ1-5
abundance: -
d_gene: TRBD1

CDR3aa: CASSSDSNNEQFF
CDR3nt: TGCGCCAGCAGCTCGGACTCCAACAATGAGCAGTTCTTC
v_gene: TRBV5-1
j_gene: TRBJ2-1
abundance: -
d_gene: -

CDR3aa: CASSIYRNEKLFF
CDR3nt: TGTGCCAGTAGTATATACAGGAATGAAAAACTGTTTTTT
v_gene: TRBV19
j_gene: TRBJ1-4
abundance: -
d_gene: -

CDR3aa: CASHQRDRSLYGYTF
CDR3nt: TGTGCCAGCCATCAACGGGACAGGTCGTTATATGGCTACACCTTC
v_gene: TRBV28
j_gene: TRBJ1-2
abundance: -
d_gene: TRBD1

CDR3aa: CASSLGYEQYF
CDR3nt: TGCGCCAGCAGTCTGGGCTACGAGCAGTACTTC
v_gene: TRBV10-2
j_gene: TRBJ2-7
abundance: -
d_gene: -

CDR3aa: CASSPIRGQPGNTEAFF
CDR3nt: TGCGCCAGCAGCCCCATCAGGGGGCAACCTGGGAACACTGAAGCTTTCTTT
v_gene: TRBV4-1
j_gene: TRBJ1-1
abundance: -
d_gene: TRBD1

CDR3aa: CASSLAGTGAHEQYF
CDR3nt: TGTGCCAGCAGCTTAGCCGGGACAGGGGCCCACGAGCAGTACTTC
v_gene: TRBV7-3
j_gene: TRBJ2-7
abundance: -
d_gene: TRBD1

CDR3aa: CASSQGQGATYSNQPQHF
CDR3nt: TGTGCCAGCAGTCAAGGACAGGGGGCAACTTATAGCAATCAGCCCCAGCATTTT
v_gene: TRBV6-1
j_gene: TRBJ1-5
abundance: few
d_gene: TRBD1

CDR3aa: CASSVEVLGADTQYF
CDR3nt: TGTGCCAGCAGTGTTGAGGTCTTGGGGGCAGATACGCAGTATTTT
v_gene: TRBV2
j_gene: TRBJ2-3
abundance: -
d_gene: -

CDR3aa: CASSSTNTGELFF
CDR3nt: TGTGCCAGCAGCTCTACGAACACCGGGGAGCTGTTTTTT
v_gene: TRBV7-6
j_gene: TRBJ2-2
abundance: -
d_gene: -

CDR3aa: CAAEGIKTDTQYF
CDR3nt: TGTGCCGCGGAGGGAATCAAAACGGATACGCAGTATTTT
v_gene: TRBV28
j_gene: TRBJ2-3
abundance: once
d_gene: -

CDR3aa: CASSQDHIPGLATNIQYF
CDR3nt: TGCGCCAGCAGCCAAGACCACATACCGGGACTAGCCACAAACATTCAGTACTTC
v_gene: TRBV4-3
j_gene: TRBJ2-4
abundance: -
d_gene: TRBD2

CDR3aa: CASSSRTGGNTEAFF
CDR3nt: TGTGCCAGTAGTTCTCGGACAGGGGGCAACACTGAAGCTTTCTTT
v_gene: TRBV19
j_gene: TRBJ1-1
abundance: -
d_gene: TRBD1

CDR3aa: CASSFSRGTQETQYF
CDR3nt: TGTGCCAGCAGCTTTAGCAGAGGGACCCAAGAGACCCAGTACTTC
v_gene: TRBV7-9
j_gene: TRBJ2-5
abundance: -
d_gene: -

CDR3aa: CASSWGRARNEQYF
CDR3nt: TGTGCCAGCAGCTGGGGGAGGGCCAGGAACGAGCAGTACTTC
v_gene: TRBV6-5
j_gene: TRBJ2-7
abundance: -
d_gene: TRBD2

CDR3aa: CASSPFGLAGANEQFF
CDR3nt: TGTGCCAGCAGCCCCTTCGGACTAGCGGGAGCCAATGAGCAGTTCTTC
v_gene: TRBV5-4
j_gene: TRBJ2-1
abundance: -
d_gene: TRBD2

CDR3aa: CASSSSSAGYGYTF
CDR3nt: TGTGCCAGCAGCTCTTCTTCGGCCGGGTATGGCTACACCTTC
v_gene: TRBV7-2
j_gene: TRBJ1-2
abundance: -
d_gene: -

CDR3aa: CASTTTNTGELFF
CDR3nt: TGCGCCAGCACCACAACGAACACCGGGGAGCTGTTTTTT
v_gene: TRBV10-2
j_gene: TRBJ2-2
abundance: -
d_gene: -

CDR3aa: CASSESGDLFF
CDR3nt: TGTGCCAGCAGTGAAAGCGGTGATCTGTTCTTC
v_gene: TRBV2
j_gene: TRBJ2-1
abundance: -
d_gene: -

CDR3aa: CASSSQSDTQYF
CDR3nt: TGTGCCAGCAGCTCACAGTCGGATACGCAGTATTTT
v_gene: TRBV11-2
j_gene: TRBJ2-3
abundance: -
d_gene: -

CDR3aa: CASSLMGDTQETQYF
CDR3nt: TGTGCCAGCAGCTTAATGGGTGACACACAAGAGACCCAGTACTTC
v_gene: TRBV7-9
j_gene: TRBJ2-5
abundance: -
d_gene: -

CDR3aa: CASSWGSSGYGYTF
CDR3nt: TGCGCCAGCAGCTGGGGTTCGTCGGGGTATGGCTACACCTTC
v_gene: TRBV5-1
j_gene: TRBJ1-2
abundance: once
d_gene: -

CDR3aa: CAITAQGGATDTQYF
CDR3nt: TGTGCCATCACGGCACAGGGAGGGGCCACAGATACGCAGTATTTT
v_gene: TRBV10-3
j_gene: TRBJ2-3
abundance: -
d_gene: -

CDR3aa: CASSIGTYNPTAQGYEQYF
CDR3nt: TGTGCCAGCAGTATCGGGACATACAATCCTACTGCCCAGGGTTACGAGCAGTACTTC
v_gene: TRBV28
j_gene: TRBJ2-7
abundance: -
d_gene: -

CDR3aa: CATSREAGPYGYTF
CDR3nt: TGTGCCACCAGCAGAGAGGCAGGCCCCTATGGCTACACCTTC
v_gene: TRBV15
j_gene: TRBJ1-2
abundance: -
d_gene: -

CDR3aa: CASSLVQGNGELFF
CDR3nt: TGCGCCAGCAGCTTGGTACAGGGAAACGGGGAGCTGTTTTTT
v_gene: TRBV5-1
j_gene: TRBJ2-2
abundance: -
d_gene: -

CDR3aa: CASSVGTSSGRAGETQYF
CDR3nt: TGTGCCAGCAGCGTTGGGACCTCTAGCGGGAGGGCCGGGGAGACCCAGTACTTC
v_gene: TRBV9
j_gene: TRBJ2-5
abundance: -
d_gene: TRBD2

CDR3aa: CASSLRGNTEAFF
CDR3nt: TGTGCCAGCAGTCTAAGAGGTAACACTGAAGCTTTCTTT
v_gene: TRBV6-4
j_gene: TRBJ1-1
abundance: -
d_gene: -

CDR3aa: CASSLRQGLYNEQFF
CDR3nt: TGTGCCAGCAGCTTGCGGCAGGGCCTCTACAATGAGCAGTTCTTC
v_gene: TRBV5-6
j_gene: TRBJ2-1
abundance: -
d_gene: -

CDR3aa: CSVSRTGTADTQYF
CDR3nt: TGCAGCGTTTCTCGGACAGGGACGGCAGATACGCAGTATTTT
v_gene: TRBV29-1
j_gene: TRBJ2-3
abundance: -
d_gene: TRBD1

CDR3aa: CASSKGGQMAYF
CDR3nt: TGTGCCAGCAGCAAAGGAGGGCAAATGGCGTACTTC
v_gene: TRBV21-1
j_gene: TRBJ2-7
abundance: few
d_gene: -